The present entry profiles one T cell receptor beta chain with its context. This clone was seen just once. Its antigen target is currently unknown. Base qualities are missing; no much larger clone stands one base away. The CDR3 numbers 15 residues from cysteine through phenylalanine. The entry retains the CDR3 DNA only, 45 bases that are in frame from base 1. V drops 2 bases and J drops 0 bases, leaving 9 bases in between. CDR1 and CDR2, per the germline V gene, are MDHEN and SYDVKM. This sample was included in a study of T cell responses to AZD1222 COVID-19 vaccine (TCRdb year 2021). Regarding the complete study: A total of 230 to 250 trial participants underwent TCR sequencing, of whom around 200 received two doses of AZD1222 and roughly 25 received two doses of the MenACWY control vaccine. Trial participants were enrolled by age into 18-55, 56-69 and 70-plus year subgroups, with 148, 28 and 57 TCR-sequenced participants respectively. The study at large found these results: Conclusions about previously exposed vaccinees are limited because only six or seven AZD1222 recipients were SARS-CoV-2 seropositive at baseline. Because no day 14 peak-response samples were available, the repertoires could be characterized only after the peak T cell response. Spike-specific TCR breadth and depth rose significantly after two AZD1222 doses compared with day 0 and with MenACWY recipients. The vaccine-associated CD4 TCRs covered the entire spike protein, and the dominant responses fell in regions 160-218 and 743-854. Participants were mostly white British and included more females than males, and it was suggested by the authors that clonal diversity may have been underestimated. In the small 56-69-year group, the increase in depth fell short of significance, most likely because of low power. Reportedly, almost half of the unique spike-specific TCRs recognized epitopes lying outside the regions that are mutated in the B.1.351 and B.1.1.7 variants.

The CDR3 regions of human TCRbeta chains were analyzed by immunosequencing. In the authors' own workflow: Repertoire TCRs were checked for matches against a reference library of SARS-CoV-2-specific TCRs that had been generated using the MIRA antigen-specificity platform. Breadth meant the fraction of unique TCRs that were SARS-CoV-2-associated, whereas depth meant the fraction of total T cells that were SARS-CoV-2-associated. Using the MIRA data, each spike-specific TCR was assigned both to the spike region to which the TCR was reactive and to a CD4 or CD8 class. Log10-transformed breadth and depth values were compared by one-way ANOVA with Sidak's multiple comparisons tests. In TCRdb, the immuneACCESS table is reduced to in-frame sequences with V and J assigned. These tables do not hold every clone; where another copy was compared, an unresolved V gene accounts for under half, and the others remain unexplained. From that table come the V and J calls and clone size; the DNA was used to work out D and trimming. For this sample the table gives some 100,000 clones, of which more than 70% were detected only once. Of the sample, 4% to 4.5% is held by the ten largest clones.

In light of the paper, this sample's time point label describes: baseline before first vaccination. Interpreted using the paper, the treatment or condition label stands for: meningococcal conjugate vaccine given as trial control. Samples from vaccinated people were obtained from the UK trials COV001 and COV002, which included a single-blind randomized controlled phase 2/3 trial of AZD1222 (ChAdOx1 nCoV-19) in healthy adults. Trial participant PBMC samples were collected at day 0 and day 28 after the second dose for TCRbeta chain sequencing. Sequenced here: peripheral blood, sampled on day 0 of MenACWY control vaccination. The V and J genes are TRBV28 and TRBJ2-3, with the D gene not confidently named. The receptor was derived from an adult in good health. CDR3 loop: CASSLPTLSTDTQYF. At the DNA level, the sequence is TGTGCCAGCAGTTTACCCACCTTGAGCACAGATACGCAGTATTTT.